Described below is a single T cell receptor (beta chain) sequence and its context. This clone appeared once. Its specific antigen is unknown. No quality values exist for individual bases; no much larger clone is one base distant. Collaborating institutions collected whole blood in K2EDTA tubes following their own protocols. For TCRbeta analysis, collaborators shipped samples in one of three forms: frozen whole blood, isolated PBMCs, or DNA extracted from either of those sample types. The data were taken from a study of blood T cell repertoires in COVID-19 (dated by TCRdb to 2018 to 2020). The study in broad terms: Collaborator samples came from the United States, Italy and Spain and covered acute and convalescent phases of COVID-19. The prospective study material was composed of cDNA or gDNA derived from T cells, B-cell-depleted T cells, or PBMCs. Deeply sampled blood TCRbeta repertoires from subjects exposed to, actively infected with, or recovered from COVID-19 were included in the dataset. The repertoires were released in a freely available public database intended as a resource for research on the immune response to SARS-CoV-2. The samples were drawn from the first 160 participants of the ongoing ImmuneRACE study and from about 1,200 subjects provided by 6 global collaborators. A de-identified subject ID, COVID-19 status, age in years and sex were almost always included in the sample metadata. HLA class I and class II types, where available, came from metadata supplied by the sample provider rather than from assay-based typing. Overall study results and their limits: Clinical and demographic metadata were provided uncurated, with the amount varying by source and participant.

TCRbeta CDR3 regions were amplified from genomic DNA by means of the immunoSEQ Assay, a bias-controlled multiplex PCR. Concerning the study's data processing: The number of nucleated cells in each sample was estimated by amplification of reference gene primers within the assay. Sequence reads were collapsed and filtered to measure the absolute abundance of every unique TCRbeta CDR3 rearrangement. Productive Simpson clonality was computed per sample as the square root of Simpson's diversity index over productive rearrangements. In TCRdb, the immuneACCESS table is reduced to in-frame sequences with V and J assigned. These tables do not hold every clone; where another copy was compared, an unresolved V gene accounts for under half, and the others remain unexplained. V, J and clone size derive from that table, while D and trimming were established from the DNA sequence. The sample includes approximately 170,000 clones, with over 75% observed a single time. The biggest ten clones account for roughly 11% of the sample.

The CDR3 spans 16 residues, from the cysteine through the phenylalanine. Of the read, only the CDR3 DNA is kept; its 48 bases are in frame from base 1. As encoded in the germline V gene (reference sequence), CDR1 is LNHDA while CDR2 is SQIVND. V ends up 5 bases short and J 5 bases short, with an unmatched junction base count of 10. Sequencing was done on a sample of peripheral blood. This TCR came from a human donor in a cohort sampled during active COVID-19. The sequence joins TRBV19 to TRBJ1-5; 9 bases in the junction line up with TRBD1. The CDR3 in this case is CASSARQGGTYQPQHF. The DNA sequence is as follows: TGTGCCAGTAGTGCCCGACAGGGGGGGACATATCAGCCCCAGCATTTT. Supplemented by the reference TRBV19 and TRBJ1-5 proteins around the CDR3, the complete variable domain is DGGITQSPKYLFRKEGQNVTLSCEQNLNHDAMYWYRQDPGQGLRLIYYSQIVNDFQKGDIAEGYSVSREKKESFPLTVTSAQKNPTAFYLCASSARQGGTYQPQHFGDGTRLSIL.